The 22 T cell receptor beta chains in this list originate from one sample, sequenced in a study of blood T cells in healthy people across ages. Through a sample-barcoded 5' primer and a J-beta primer mix, a second PCR was run for about 6 to 11 cycles. TCRdb processed the 5' RACE reads anew with MiXCR; each CDR3 protein has one entry. The table has over a million distinct CDR3 sequences, roughly 43% seen once; the top ten hold about 4.1%. The sample comprised blood. These TCRs come from a woman aged 18-29 years in good health.

About this clonotype: One junction end does not reproduce the germline sequence, and a read error may be involved. V is TRBV6-2 or TRBV6-3 and J is TRBJ2-6; D assignment may be TRBD1 or TRBD2 (5 bases each). Per the germline V gene, CDR1 is MNHEY and CDR2 is SVGEGT. The CDR3 is 16 residues long. The CDR3 coding sequence is TGTGCCAGCAGTGTACGACGGGGCTCTGGGGCCAGCGTCCTGACTTTC. This encodes CASSVRRGSGASVLTF.

This clonotype was observed a handful of times. The chain recombines TRBV27 with TRBJ2-3, with no clear D. The CDR3 covers 12 residues. Trimming cost V 5 bases and J 5 bases, with 8 bases left between them. Germline CDR1 and CDR2: MNHEY and SMNVEV (reference sequence). As DNA, the CDR3 is TGTGCCAGCAGTCCACAACTAGATACGCAGTATTTT. Residues: CASSPQLDTQYF.

This chain connects TRBV21-1 to TRBJ2-6. TRBV21-1 is classified as a pseudogene. This CDR3 comprises 16 residues. The CDR3 nucleotides are TGTGCCAGCAGCACCCGACCGTGGGGTGGGGCCAACGTCCTGACTTTC. Translation: CASSTRPWGGANVLTF.

The chain employs TRBV28 and TRBJ2-1, with D maybe TRBD1 (6 bases). The CDR3 is 16 amino acids. The V gene's germline CDR1 is MDHEN and CDR2 SYDVKM. V was shortened by 6 bases and J by 2 bases, with 17 bases between the two germline ends. The CDR3 loop reads CASSSRQEQTYNEQFF. CDR3 nucleotide sequence: TGTGCCAGCAGCTCACGACAGGAACAAACCTACAATGAGCAGTTCTTC.

The CDR3 sequence: CASSHTGGNQPQHF. The CDR3 region has the DNA TGTGCCAGCAGCCATACAGGGGGGAATCAGCCCCAGCATTTT. The genes are TRBV4-2 and TRBJ1-5; TRBD1 matches 8 bases. CDR3 length: 14 residues. Looked up from germline, CDR1 is LGHNA and CDR2 is YNFKEQ. Trimming at V came to 3 bases and at J to 4 bases, leaving 2 bases not matched to a gene.

The gene calls are TRBV20-1 and TRBJ1-2; D is unclear. The V end lost 0 bases, the J end lost 7 bases, and 15 bases lay between the germline ends. Germline V CDR1 and CDR2: DFQATT, SNEGSKA (reference sequence). This CDR3 comprises 14 residues. The CDR3 protein is CSARDQELLSGYTF. DNA for the CDR3: TGCAGTGCTAGAGACCAGGAATTGCTTTCTGGCTACACCTTC.

J is TRBJ2-5 and V is TRBV29-1; the match to TRBD2 covers 11 bases. V shed 7 bases and J 7 bases; nucleotides not matched to a gene: 8. The CDR3 totals 13 residues. The germline V gene encodes CDR1 SQVTM and CDR2 ANQGSEA. CDR3 in amino acids: CSGGTSGVRTQYF. The CDR3 bases are TGCAGCGGGGGGACTAGCGGCGTAAGGACCCAGTACTTC.

This clonotype was seen ten or more times. The chain links TRBV20-1 to TRBJ2-7, with a weak D call TRBD2 (5 bases). This CDR3 has 13 residues. Germline CDR1 and CDR2: DFQATT and SNEGSKA (reference sequence). V was clipped by 6 bases and J by 1 base, with 13 bases between them. The CDR3 protein is CSAPSGSSYEQYF. CDR3 DNA: TGCAGTGCCCCGAGCGGCTCGTCCTACGAGCAGTACTTC.

The chain couples TRBV7-2 to TRBJ1-6; D unclear. The germline gives CDR1 SGHTA, CDR2 FQGNSA. The CDR3 is 13 residues long. The germline V and J ends were trimmed by 5 bases and 10 bases, with 12 bases remaining between them. The CDR3 nucleotides read TGTGCCAGCAGCCCTTTTTCAGGCTCACCCCTCCACTTT. Residues: CASSPFSGSPLHF.

This clonotype has at least ten counts. The CDR3 sequence is CASSPTRYNEQFF. The CDR3, as DNA: TGTGCCAGCAGCCCTACTAGGTACAATGAGCAGTTCTTC. This chain links TRBV4-2 with TRBJ2-1; maybe TRBD2 (5 bases). Deletions cut 4 bases from V and 4 bases from J, with 8 bases between. CDR1 is LGHNA and CDR2 is YNFKEQ in the germline V gene. The CDR3 has 13 amino acids.

The sample holds a few counts of this clonotype. V and J are TRBV20-1 and TRBJ2-7; D gene uncertain. Germline CDR1 is DFQATT and CDR2 is SNEGSKA (reference sequence). The CDR3 runs to 10 residues. The V end was cut by 4 bases, the J end by 3 bases, with 4 bases between. CDR3 sequence reads: CSAKYYEQYF. CDR3 DNA: TGCAGTGCTAAATACTACGAGCAGTACTTC.

The J gene is TRBJ2-5, the V gene TRBV9; weak D call: TRBD1 (6 bases). The CDR3 has 13 residues. V was clipped by 4 bases and J by 11 bases, with 18 bases between them. Looked up from germline, CDR1 is SGDLS and CDR2 is YYNGEE. CDR3: CASSPRNHREQYF. DNA for the CDR3: TGTGCCAGCAGCCCGCGAAACCACAGGGAGCAGTACTTC.

A few counts support this clonotype. The rearrangement joins TRBV7-9 to TRBJ1-2; possible D gene TRBD1, 6 bases. CDR1 and CDR2 from the germline V gene are SEHNR and FQNEAQ (reference sequence). CDR3 length: 15 residues. Deletions cut 4 bases from V and 8 bases from J, with 20 bases between. The CDR3 DNA is TGTGCCAGCAGCTCCCCCGAACAGGGACGATACGGCTACACCTTC. It is translated as CASSSPEQGRYGYTF.

This clonotype was seen a few times. This chain connects TRBV7-9 to TRBJ1-4; no clear D. V lost 5 bases and J 10 bases, leaving 5 bases between the germline ends. CDR1 and CDR2 from the germline V gene are SEHNR and FQNEAQ (reference sequence). There are 10 residues in the CDR3. The CDR3 coding sequence is TGTGCCAGCAGCCCTCGAAAACTGTTTTTT. Encoded protein: CASSPRKLFF.

CDR3 in DNA: TGCAGTGCTAGGGGACGCGGGGGGGCCCCCCAGAACACTGAAGCTTTCTTT. Translating gives CSARGRGGAPQNTEAFF. This chain uses TRBV20-1 with TRBJ1-1; possible D gene TRBD1, 6 bases. V was clipped by 3 bases and J by 1 base, with 21 bases between them. The CDR3 spans 17 residues. Germline V gives CDR1 DFQATT, CDR2 SNEGSKA (reference sequence).

This clonotype was detected once. This chain connects TRBV27 to TRBJ2-1, with D possibly TRBD2 on 5 matching bases. The CDR3 is 15 residues long. Trimming removed 5 bases at V and 2 bases at J, with 13 bases between. The germline CDR1 and CDR2 sequences are MNHEY and SMNVEV (reference sequence). Here the CDR3 DNA reads TGTGCCAGCAGTACCATGACGGGGACCTACAATGAGCAGTTCTTC. Amino acids: CASSTMTGTYNEQFF.

V gene TRBV6-2 or TRBV6-3 combines with J gene TRBJ2-4; TRBD1 might be the D (6 bases). The better agreement between TRBJ2-7 and the DNA end casts doubt on the J call. Germline assignment: CDR1 MNHEY and CDR2 SVGEGT. The CDR3 loop spans 13 amino acids. In nucleotides, the CDR3 is TGTGCCACCTCAGGGGCGATCTCCTACGAGCAGTACTTC. Protein: CATSGAISYEQYF.

This clonotype came up a few times. The gene calls are TRBV30 and TRBJ1-6, with D tentatively TRBD1 (6 bases). Trimming cost V 4 bases and J 3 bases, with 13 bases left between them. The CDR3 covers 15 residues. Germline V lookup: CDR1 GTSNPN, CDR2 SVGIG (reference sequence). The DNA for the CDR3 is TGTGCCTGGACTATATCGACAGGCTATAATTCACCCCTCCACTTT. Translation gives CAWTISTGYNSPLHF.

In its sample, this clonotype was seen a few times. This chain joins TRBV27 and TRBJ2-3, with 14 nucleotides matching TRBD2. Trimming removed 5 bases from V and 6 bases from J; junction bases left unmatched: 10. CDR1 is MNHEY, CDR2 SMNVEV, per germline (reference sequence). The CDR3 loop spans 17 amino acids. The CDR3 spells CASSGGLAGEFSDTQYF. The CDR3 DNA follows: TGTGCCAGCAGTGGGGGACTAGCGGGGGAGTTTTCGGATACGCAGTATTTT.

In this sample, this clonotype turned up a few times. The rearrangement uses TRBV4-1 and TRBJ1-6; D is undetermined. This CDR3 is 14 amino acids long. Germline CDR1 reads MGHRA; CDR2 reads YSYEKL. Between the trimmed V and J ends, which lost 1 base and 8 bases, there was a span of 9 bases. The CDR3 protein is CASSQAVSYSPLHF. Written as DNA, the CDR3 is TGCGCCAGCAGCCAAGCGGTCAGCTATTCACCCCTCCACTTT.

V is TRBV29-1 and J is TRBJ2-1; D tentatively fits TRBD1 or TRBD2 (5 bases each). The end of the DNA aligns better with TRBJ2-7, so the J call may be wrong. This CDR3 is 11 amino acids long. Germline V CDR1 and CDR2: SQVTM, ANQGSEA. CDR3 loop: CSGGSTGEQYF. In DNA, the CDR3 is TGCAGCGGTGGGAGTACAGGCGAGCAGTACTTC.

This rearrangement joins TRBV11-2 to TRBJ2-1; tentatively, D is TRBD2 (5 bases). Trimming pared 1 base from V and 0 bases from J, leaving 7 bases between. The CDR3 length is 15 residues. Germline lookup yields CDR1 SGHAT and CDR2 FQNNGV. The DNA of the CDR3 is TGTGCCAGCAGCTTAGGTAGCGTCTCCTACAATGAGCAGTTCTTC. Protein: CASSLGSVSYNEQFF.